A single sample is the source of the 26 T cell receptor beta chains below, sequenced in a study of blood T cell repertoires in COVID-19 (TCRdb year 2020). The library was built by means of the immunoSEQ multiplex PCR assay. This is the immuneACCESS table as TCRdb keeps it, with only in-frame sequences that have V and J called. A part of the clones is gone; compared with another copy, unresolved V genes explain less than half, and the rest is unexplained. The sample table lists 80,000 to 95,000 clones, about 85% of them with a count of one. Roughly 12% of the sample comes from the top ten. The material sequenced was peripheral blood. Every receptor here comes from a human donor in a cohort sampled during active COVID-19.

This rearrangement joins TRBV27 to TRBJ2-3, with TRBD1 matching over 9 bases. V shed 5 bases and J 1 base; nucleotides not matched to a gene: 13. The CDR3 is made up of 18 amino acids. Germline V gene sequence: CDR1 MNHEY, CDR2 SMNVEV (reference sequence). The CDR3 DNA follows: TGTGCCAGCAGTCCTTACCCGGGACAGGGAACGGGCACAGATACGCAGTATTTT. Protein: CASSPYPGQGTGTDTQYF.

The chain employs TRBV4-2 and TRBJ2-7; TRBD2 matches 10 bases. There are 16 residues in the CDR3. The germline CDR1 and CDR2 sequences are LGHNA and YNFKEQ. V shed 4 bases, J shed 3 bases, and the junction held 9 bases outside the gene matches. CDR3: CASSPLRAGGNYEQYF. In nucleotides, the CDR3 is TGTGCCAGCAGCCCTCTTCGAGCGGGGGGGAACTACGAGCAGTACTTC.

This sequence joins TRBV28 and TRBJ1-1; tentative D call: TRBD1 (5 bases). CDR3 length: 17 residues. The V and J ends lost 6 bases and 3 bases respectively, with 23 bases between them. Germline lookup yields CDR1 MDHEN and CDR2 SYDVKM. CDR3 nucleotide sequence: TGTGCCAGCAGCCCTCTAATCCTCCCGGGGGGTCACACTGAAGCTTTCTTT. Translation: CASSPLILPGGHTEAFF.

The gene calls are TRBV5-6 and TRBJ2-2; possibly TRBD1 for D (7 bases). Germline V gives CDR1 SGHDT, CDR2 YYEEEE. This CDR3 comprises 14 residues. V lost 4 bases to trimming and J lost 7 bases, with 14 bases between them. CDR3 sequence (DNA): TGTGCCAGCAGCCGTGACAGGGAGGTCGGGGAGCTGTTTTTT. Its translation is CASSRDREVGELFF.

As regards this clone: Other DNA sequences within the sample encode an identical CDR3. This CDR3 reads CASSQAGAGVVGEAFF. DNA for the CDR3: TGTGCCAGCAGCCAAGCCGGGGCAGGGGTCGTCGGTGAAGCTTTCTTT. The V gene is TRBV4-2, the J gene TRBJ1-1; possibly TRBD1 for D (6 bases). This CDR3 is built from 16 residues. V was clipped by 1 base and J by 7 bases, with 19 bases between them. Germline CDR1 LGHNA, CDR2 YNFKEQ.

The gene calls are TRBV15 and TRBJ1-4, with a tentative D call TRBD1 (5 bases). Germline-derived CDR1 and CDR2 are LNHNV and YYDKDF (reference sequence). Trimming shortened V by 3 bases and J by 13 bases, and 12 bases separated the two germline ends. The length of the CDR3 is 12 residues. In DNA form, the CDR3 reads TGTGCCACCAGCAGGGACAACGGGGGACTGTTTTTT. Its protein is CATSRDNGGLFF.

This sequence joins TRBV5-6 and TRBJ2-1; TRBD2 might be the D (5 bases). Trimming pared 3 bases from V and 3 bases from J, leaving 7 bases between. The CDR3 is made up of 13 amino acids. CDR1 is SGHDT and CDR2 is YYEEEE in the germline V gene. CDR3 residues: CASSWTDYNEQFF. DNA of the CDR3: TGTGCCAGCAGCTGGACTGACTACAATGAGCAGTTCTTC.

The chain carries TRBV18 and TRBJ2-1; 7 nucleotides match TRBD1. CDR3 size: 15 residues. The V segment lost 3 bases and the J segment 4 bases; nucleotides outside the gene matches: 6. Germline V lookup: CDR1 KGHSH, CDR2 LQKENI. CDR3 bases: TGTGCCAGCTCACCTGACCCAGGGGGTTACAATGAGCAGTTCTTC. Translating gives CASSPDPGGYNEQFF.

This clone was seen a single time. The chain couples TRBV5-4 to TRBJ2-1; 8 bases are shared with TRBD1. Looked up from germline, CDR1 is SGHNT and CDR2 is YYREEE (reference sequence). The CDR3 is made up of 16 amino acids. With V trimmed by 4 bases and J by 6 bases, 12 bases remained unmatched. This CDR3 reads CASSGTQGVVTNEQFF. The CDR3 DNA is TGTGCCAGCAGCGGAACACAGGGGGTGGTTACCAATGAGCAGTTCTTC.

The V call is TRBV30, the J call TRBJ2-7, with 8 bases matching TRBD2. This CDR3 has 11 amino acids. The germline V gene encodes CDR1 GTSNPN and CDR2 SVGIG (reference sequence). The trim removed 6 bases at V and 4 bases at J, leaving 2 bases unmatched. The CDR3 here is CACSGTYEQYF. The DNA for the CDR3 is TGTGCCTGTAGCGGGACATACGAGCAGTACTTC.

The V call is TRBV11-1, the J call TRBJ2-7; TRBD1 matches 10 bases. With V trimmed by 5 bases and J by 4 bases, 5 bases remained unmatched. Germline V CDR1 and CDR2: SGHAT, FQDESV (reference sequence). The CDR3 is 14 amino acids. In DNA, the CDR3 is TGTGCCAGCAGCACCAGACAGGGGGCTTACGAGCAGTACTTC. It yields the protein CASSTRQGAYEQYF.

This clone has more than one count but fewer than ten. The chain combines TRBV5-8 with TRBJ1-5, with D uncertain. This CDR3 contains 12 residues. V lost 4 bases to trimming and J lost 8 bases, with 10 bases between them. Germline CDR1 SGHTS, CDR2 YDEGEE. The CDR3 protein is CASSRYGEPQHF. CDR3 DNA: TGTGCCAGCAGCCGCTACGGGGAGCCCCAGCATTTT.

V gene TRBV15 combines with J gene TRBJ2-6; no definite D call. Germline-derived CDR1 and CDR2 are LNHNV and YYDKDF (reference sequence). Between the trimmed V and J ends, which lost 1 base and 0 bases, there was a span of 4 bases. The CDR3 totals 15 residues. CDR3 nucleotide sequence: TGTGCCACCAGCAGAGGAGACTCTGGGGCCAACGTCCTGACTTTC. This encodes CATSRGDSGANVLTF.

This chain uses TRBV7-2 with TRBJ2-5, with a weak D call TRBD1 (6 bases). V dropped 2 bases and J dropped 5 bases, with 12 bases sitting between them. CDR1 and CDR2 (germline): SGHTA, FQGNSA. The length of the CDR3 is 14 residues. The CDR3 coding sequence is TGTGCCAGCAGCTTATGGGACACGGGGGAGACCCAGTACTTC. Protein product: CASSLWDTGETQYF.

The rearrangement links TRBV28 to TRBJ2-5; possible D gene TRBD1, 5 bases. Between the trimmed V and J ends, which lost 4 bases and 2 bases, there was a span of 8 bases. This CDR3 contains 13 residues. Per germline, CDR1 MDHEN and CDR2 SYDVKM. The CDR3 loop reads CASSSGMQETQYF. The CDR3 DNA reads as TGTGCCAGCAGTTCAGGGATGCAAGAGACCCAGTACTTC. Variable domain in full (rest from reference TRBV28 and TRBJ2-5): DVKVTQSSRYLVKRTGEKVFLECVQDMDHENMFWYRQDPGLGLRLIYFSYDVKMKEKGDIPEGYSVSREKKERFSLILESASTNQTSMYLCASSSGMQETQYFGPGTRLLVL.

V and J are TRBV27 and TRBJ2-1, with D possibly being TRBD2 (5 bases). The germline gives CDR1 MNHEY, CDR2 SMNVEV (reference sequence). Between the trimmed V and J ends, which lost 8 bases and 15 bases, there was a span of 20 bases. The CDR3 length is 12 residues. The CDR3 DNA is TGTGCCAGCTCGAGAGGGCTTACCTACTGGTTCTTC. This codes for CASSRGLTYWFF.

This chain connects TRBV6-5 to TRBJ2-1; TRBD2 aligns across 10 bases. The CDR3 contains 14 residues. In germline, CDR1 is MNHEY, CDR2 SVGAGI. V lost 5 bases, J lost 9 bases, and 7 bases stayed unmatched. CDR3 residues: CASSPFSGGSEQFF. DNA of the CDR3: TGTGCCAGCAGTCCATTTAGCGGGGGGAGTGAGCAGTTCTTC.

The CDR3 nucleotides read TGTGCCAGCAGCTTGGAGCCCTATGGCTACACCTTC. It is translated as CASSLEPYGYTF. The chain recombines TRBV5-6 with TRBJ1-2; D uncertain. V was trimmed by 0 bases and J by 4 bases, leaving 4 bases between them. The germline gives CDR1 SGHDT, CDR2 YYEEEE. The length of the CDR3 is 12 residues.

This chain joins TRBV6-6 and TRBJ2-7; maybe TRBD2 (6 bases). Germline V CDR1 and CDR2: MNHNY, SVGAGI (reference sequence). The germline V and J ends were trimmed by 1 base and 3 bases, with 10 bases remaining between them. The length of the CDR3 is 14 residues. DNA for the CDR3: TGTGCCAGCAGTTACTGGGACTCTGACTACGAGCAGTACTTC. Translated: CASSYWDSDYEQYF.

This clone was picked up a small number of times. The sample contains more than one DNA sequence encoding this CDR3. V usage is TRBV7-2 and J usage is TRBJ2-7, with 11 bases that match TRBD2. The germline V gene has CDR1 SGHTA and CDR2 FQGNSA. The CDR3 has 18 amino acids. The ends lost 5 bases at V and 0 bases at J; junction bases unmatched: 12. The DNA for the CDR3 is TGTGCCAGCAGCCTAGGGGCTAGCGGGAGGACCACCTCCTACGAGCAGTACTTC. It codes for CASSLGASGRTTSYEQYF.

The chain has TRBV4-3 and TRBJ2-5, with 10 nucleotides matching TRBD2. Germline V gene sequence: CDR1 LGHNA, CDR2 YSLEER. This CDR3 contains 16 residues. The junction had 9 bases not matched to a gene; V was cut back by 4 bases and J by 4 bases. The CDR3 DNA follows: TGCGCCAGCAGCCGAGGGGCTAGCGGGGGCCCAGAGACCCAGTACTTC. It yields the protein CASSRGASGGPETQYF.

The CDR3 reads CASSHLGSSDPEGSPLHF. CDR3 DNA: TGTGCCAGCTCACACCTGGGTTCTTCGGACCCGGAGGGTTCACCCCTCCACTTT. J is TRBJ1-6 and V is TRBV18, with no clear D. V dropped 4 bases and J dropped 9 bases, with 25 bases sitting between them. The CDR3 spans 18 residues. Germline CDR1 and CDR2: KGHSH and LQKENI. Together with reference TRBV18 and TRBJ1-6, the CDR3 gives the full variable domain: NAGVMQNPRHLVRRRGQEARLRCSPMKGHSHVYWYRQLPEEGLKFMVYLQKENIIDESGMPKERFSAEFPKEGPSILRIQQVVRGDSAAYFCASSHLGSSDPEGSPLHFGNGTRLTVT.

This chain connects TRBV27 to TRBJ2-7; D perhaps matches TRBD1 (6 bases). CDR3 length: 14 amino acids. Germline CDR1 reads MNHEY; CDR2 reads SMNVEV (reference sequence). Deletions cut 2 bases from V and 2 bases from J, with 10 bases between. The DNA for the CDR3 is TGTGCCAGCAGTTTACGCAGGGGAGCCTACGAGCAGTACTTC. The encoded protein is CASSLRRGAYEQYF.

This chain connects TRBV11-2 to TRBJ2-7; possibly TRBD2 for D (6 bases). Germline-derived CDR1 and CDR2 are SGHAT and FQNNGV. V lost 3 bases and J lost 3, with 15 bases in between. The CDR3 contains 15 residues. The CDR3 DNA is TGTGCCAGCAGCTTGGGCGGAGGGGCGAGCTACGAGCAGTACTTC. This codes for CASSLGGGASYEQYF.

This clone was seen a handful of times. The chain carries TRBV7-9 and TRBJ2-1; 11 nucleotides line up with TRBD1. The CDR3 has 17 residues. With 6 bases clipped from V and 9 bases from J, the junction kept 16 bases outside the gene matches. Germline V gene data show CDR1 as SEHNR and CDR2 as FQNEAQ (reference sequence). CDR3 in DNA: TGTGCCAGCAGGCCCCCAAGAGGACAGGGGGCGGTTGGTGAGCAGTTCTTC. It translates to CASRPPRGQGAVGEQFF.

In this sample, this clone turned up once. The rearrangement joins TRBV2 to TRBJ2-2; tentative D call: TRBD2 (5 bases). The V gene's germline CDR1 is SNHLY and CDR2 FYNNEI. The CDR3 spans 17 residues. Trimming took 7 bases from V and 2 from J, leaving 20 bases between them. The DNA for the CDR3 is TGTGCCAGCACTCCAAAAAGGGCTAGCCGTAACACCGGGGAGCTGTTTTTT. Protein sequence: CASTPKRASRNTGELFF.